Shown below are 9 T cell receptor beta chains from a single sample sequenced in a study of shared clonotypes between healthy human individuals. Libraries were prepared by immunoSEQ multiplex PCR; TCRdb keeps only in-frame clonotypes and omits some of them. The sample consists of 2 million to 3 million clones, 80% to 95% of them appearing once. Input material: naive CD4+ T cells from PBMCs. Subset reported: CD45RA+ positively selected. These receptors originate from a man aged 18 to 35 in good health. Some clones in this sample may be carry-over from other donors' samples.

Worth noting for this clone: The sample has other DNA sequences that encode this CDR3 too. The chain employs TRBV9 and TRBJ2-5; TRBD2 agrees at 13 bases. CDR3 length: 15 amino acids. Losses at the gene ends were 3 bases for V and 3 bases for J; bases not matched to a gene: 2. Germline-derived CDR1 and CDR2 are SGDLS and YYNGEE. For the CDR3, the DNA is TGTGCCAGCAGCGGAACTAGCGGGGGGGAAGAGACCCAGTACTTC. This sequence encodes CASSGTSGGEETQYF.

The chain has TRBV5-4 and TRBJ2-1; 7 nucleotides agree with TRBD1. Looked up from germline, CDR1 is SGHNT and CDR2 is YYREEE (reference sequence). V shed 0 bases, J shed 9 bases, and the junction held 3 bases outside the gene matches. CDR3 length equals 13 residues. The CDR3 DNA is TGTGCCAGCAGCTTGGACCGACAGGGTGAGCAGTTCTTC. This gives the protein CASSLDRQGEQFF.

This clone was observed once. The chain links TRBV7-3 to TRBJ2-3; D might be TRBD2 (6 bases). The V end lost 3 bases, the J end lost 6 bases, and 13 bases lay between the germline ends. CDR3 length: 14 residues. Germline CDR1 reads SGHTA; CDR2 reads FQGTGA. CDR3 residues: CASSLVAGSDTQYF. CDR3 in DNA: TGTGCCAGCAGCTTGGTTGCCGGGAGTGATACGCAGTATTTT.

This clone has a single count. The chain is built from TRBV6-4 and TRBJ1-5; D perhaps matches TRBD1 (5 bases). The CDR3 has 15 amino acids. V was pared by 10 bases and J by 4 bases, with 20 bases between. Germline assignment: CDR1 MRHNA and CDR2 SNTAGT. CDR3 protein: CAIRTPIDSNQPQHF. CDR3 DNA sequence: TGTGCCATCCGGACGCCTATAGACAGTAATCAGCCCCAGCATTTT.

V and J are TRBV11-1 and TRBJ2-7, with TRBD2 identical over 14 bases. The CDR3 length is 15 residues. Germline CDR1 SGHAT, CDR2 FQDESV (reference sequence). Trimming cost V 4 bases and J 4 bases; bases outside gene matches: 3. The DNA of the CDR3 is TGTGCCAGCAGCTCGACTAGCGGGAGGGTGTACGAGCAGTACTTC. Residues: CASSSTSGRVYEQYF.

This rearrangement joins TRBV6-5 to TRBJ2-3, with D tentatively TRBD2 (5 bases). Germline CDR1 MNHEY, CDR2 SVGAGI. The CDR3 has 15 amino acids. Trimming cost V 5 bases and J 0 bases, with 12 bases left between them. Here the CDR3 DNA reads TGTGCCAGCAGTACCCTCGGACTTAGCACAGATACGCAGTATTTT. Protein: CASSTLGLSTDTQYF.

V usage is TRBV25-1 and J usage is TRBJ2-1; D gene unclear. Trimming took 9 bases from V and 3 from J, leaving 12 bases between them. The CDR3 runs 13 residues. The germline V gene has CDR1 MGHDK and CDR2 SYGVNS. For the CDR3, the DNA is TGTGCCAGTCGGAGAGACAACTACAATGAGCAGTTCTTC. Protein sequence: CASRRDNYNEQFF.

The chain joins TRBV15 to TRBJ2-3, with 10 nucleotides matching TRBD2. CDR3 length: 18 amino acids. Germline V gene data show CDR1 as LNHNV and CDR2 as YYDKDF (reference sequence). V shed 1 base and J 5 bases; nucleotides not matched to a gene: 12. The CDR3 loop is CATSRAPIAGGEEDTQYF. The CDR3 DNA reads TGTGCCACCAGCAGAGCACCGATAGCGGGAGGTGAGGAAGATACGCAGTATTTT.

The chain uses TRBV7-2 and TRBJ1-2; possibly TRBD1 for D (6 bases). This CDR3 region has 15 residues. Deletions cut 1 base from V and 0 bases from J, with 9 bases between. From germline, CDR1 is SGHTA and CDR2 FQGNSA. In nucleotides, the CDR3 is TGTGCCAGCAGCTTAGTTGGGACAACTAACTATGGCTACACCTTC. It yields the protein CASSLVGTTNYGYTF.